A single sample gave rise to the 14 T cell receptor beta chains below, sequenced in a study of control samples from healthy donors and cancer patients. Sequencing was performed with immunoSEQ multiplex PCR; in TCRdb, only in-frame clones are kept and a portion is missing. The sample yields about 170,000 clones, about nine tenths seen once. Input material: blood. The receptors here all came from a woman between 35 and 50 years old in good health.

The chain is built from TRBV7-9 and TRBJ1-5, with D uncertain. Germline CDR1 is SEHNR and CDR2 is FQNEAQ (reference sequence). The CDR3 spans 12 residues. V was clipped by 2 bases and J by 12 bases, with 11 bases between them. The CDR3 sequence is CASSLPDTDQHF. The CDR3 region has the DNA TGTGCCAGCAGCTTACCTGACACAGACCAGCATTTT.

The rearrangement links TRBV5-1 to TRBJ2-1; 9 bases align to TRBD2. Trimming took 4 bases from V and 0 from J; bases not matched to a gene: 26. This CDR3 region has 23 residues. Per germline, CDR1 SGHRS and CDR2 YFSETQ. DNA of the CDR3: TGCGCCAGCAGCGCGCCGGGACAGCATGATGGGCTAGCGGGGTGGAGCTCCTACAATGAGCAGTTCTTC. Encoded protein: CASSAPGQHDGLAGWSSYNEQFF.

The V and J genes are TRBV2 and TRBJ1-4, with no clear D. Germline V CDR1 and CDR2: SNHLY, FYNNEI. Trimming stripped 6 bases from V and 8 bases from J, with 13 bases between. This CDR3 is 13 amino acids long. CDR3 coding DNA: TGTGCCAGCAGATCAACCCCAAGGGAAAAACTGTTTTTT. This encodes CASRSTPREKLFF.

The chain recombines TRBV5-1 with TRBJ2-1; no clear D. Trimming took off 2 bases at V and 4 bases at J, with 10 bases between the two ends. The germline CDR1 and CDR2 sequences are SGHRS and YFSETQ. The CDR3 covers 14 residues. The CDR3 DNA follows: TGCGCCAGCAGCTTTGGCTGGGGTTACAATGAGCAGTTCTTC. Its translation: CASSFGWGYNEQFF. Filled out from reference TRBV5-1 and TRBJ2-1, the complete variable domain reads KAGVTQTPRYLIKTRGQQVTLSCSPISGHRSVSWYQQTPGQGLQFLFEYFSETQRNKGNFPGRFSGRQFSNSRSEMNVSTLELGDSALYLCASSFGWGYNEQFFGPGTRLTVL.

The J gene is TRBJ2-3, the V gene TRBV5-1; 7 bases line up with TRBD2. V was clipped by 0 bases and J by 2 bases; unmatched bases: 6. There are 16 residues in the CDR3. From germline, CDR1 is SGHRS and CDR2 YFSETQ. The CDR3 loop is CASSLGRGTFTDTQYF. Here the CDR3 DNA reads TGCGCCAGCAGCTTGGGGCGGGGGACCTTCACAGATACGCAGTATTTT.

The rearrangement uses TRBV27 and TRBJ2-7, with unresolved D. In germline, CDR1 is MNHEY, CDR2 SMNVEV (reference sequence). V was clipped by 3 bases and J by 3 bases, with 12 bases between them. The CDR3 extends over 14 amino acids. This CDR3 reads CASSFAAGDYEQYF. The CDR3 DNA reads TGTGCCAGCAGTTTTGCGGCCGGAGACTACGAGCAGTACTTC.

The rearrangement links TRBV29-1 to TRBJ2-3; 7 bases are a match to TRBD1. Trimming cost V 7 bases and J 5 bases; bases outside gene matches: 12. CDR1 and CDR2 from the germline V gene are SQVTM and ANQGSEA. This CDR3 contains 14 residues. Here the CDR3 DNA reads TGCAGCGCCGACACGACAGGGAGTAAAGATACGCAGTATTTT. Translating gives CSADTTGSKDTQYF.

As DNA, the CDR3 is TGTGCCAGCAGCCCCTCCCTAACGGGGGACATTCAGTACTTC. Encoded protein: CASSPSLTGDIQYF. The chain joins TRBV5-4 to TRBJ2-4; TRBD2 might be the D (6 bases). This CDR3 has 14 residues. The V and J ends lost 4 bases and 8 bases respectively, with 16 bases between them. Germline CDR1 and CDR2: SGHNT and YYREEE (reference sequence).

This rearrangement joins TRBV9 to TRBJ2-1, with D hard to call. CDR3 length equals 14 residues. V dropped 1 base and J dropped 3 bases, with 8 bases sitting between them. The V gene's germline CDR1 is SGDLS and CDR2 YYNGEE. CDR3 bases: TGTGCCAGCAGCGTACGGAACAGCTACAATGAGCAGTTCTTC. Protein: CASSVRNSYNEQFF. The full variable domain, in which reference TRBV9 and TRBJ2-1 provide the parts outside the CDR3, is DSGVTQTPKHLITATGQRVTLRCSPRSGDLSVYWYQQSLDQGLQFLIQYYNGEERAKGNILERFSAQQFPDLHSELNLSSLELGDSALYFCASSVRNSYNEQFFGPGTRLTVL.

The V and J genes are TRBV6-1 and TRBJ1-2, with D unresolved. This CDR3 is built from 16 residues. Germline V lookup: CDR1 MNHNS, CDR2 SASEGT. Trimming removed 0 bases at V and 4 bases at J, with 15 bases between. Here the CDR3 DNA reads TGTGCCAGCAGTGAAGCTTATTACAGTAACCCCTATGGCTACACCTTC. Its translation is CASSEAYYSNPYGYTF.

Here the CDR3 reads CASSLNRDVNTGELFF. The CDR3, as DNA: TGCGCCAGCAGCTTAAACAGGGACGTGAACACCGGGGAGCTGTTTTTT. This chain connects TRBV5-1 to TRBJ2-2; a possible D gene is TRBD1 (6 bases). Germline values: CDR1 SGHRS, CDR2 YFSETQ. The CDR3 covers 16 residues. V lost 2 bases and J 1 base, leaving 12 bases between the germline ends.

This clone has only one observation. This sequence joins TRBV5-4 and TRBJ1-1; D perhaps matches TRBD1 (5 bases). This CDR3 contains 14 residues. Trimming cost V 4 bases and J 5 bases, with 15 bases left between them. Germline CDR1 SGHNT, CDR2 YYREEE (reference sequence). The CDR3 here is CASSPEGAQTEAFF. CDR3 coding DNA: TGTGCCAGCAGCCCCGAAGGGGCGCAAACTGAAGCTTTCTTT.

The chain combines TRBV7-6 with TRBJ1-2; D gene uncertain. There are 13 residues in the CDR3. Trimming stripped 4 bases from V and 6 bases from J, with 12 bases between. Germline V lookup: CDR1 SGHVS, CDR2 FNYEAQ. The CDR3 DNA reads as TGTGCCAGCAGCTACCGTGGGGAGAATGGCTACACCTTC. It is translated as CASSYRGENGYTF. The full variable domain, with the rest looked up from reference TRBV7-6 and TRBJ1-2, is GAGVSQSPRYKVTKRGQDVALRCDPISGHVSLYWYRQALGQGPEFLTYFNYEAQQDKSGLPNDRFSAERPEGSISTLTIQRTEQRDSAMYRCASSYRGENGYTFGSGTRLTVV.

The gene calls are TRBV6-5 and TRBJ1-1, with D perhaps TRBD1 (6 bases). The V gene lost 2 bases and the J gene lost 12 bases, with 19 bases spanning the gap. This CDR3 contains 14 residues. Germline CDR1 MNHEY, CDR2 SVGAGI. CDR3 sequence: CASSYTGKTLNSFF. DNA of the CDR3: TGTGCCAGCAGTTACACAGGGAAGACACTGAATTCTTTCTTT.